The 6 T cell receptor beta chains presented below share a single source sample, sequenced in a study of T cell changes during pregnancy in multiple sclerosis. Only in-frame clones appear in the TCRdb table, and some are missing; sequencing was by immunoSEQ multiplex PCR. The sample shows about 57,000 clones, over 80% of them seen only once. The sequences come from CD4+ T cells from peripheral blood mononuclear cells, collected in the third trimester of pregnancy. The receptors stem from a female donor with multiple sclerosis, enrolled in a pregnancy study.

This chain connects TRBV18 to TRBJ1-1; no definite D call. V lost 3 bases to trimming and J lost 1 base, with 9 bases between them. CDR3 length: 14 residues. Germline V CDR1 and CDR2: KGHSH, LQKENI. CDR3 DNA sequence: TGTGCCAGCTCACCTAGTAGAGAGAACACTGAAGCTTTCTTT. It is translated as CASSPSRENTEAFF.

CDR3 sequence reads: CASSIGGVTSSLPAQHF. DNA of the CDR3: TGTGCCAGTAGTATAGGGGGGGTAACGTCCTCACTTCCCGCCCAGCATTTT. The chain recombines TRBV19 with TRBJ1-5; TRBD1 is a possible D gene (5 bases). Trimming pared 1 base from V and 11 bases from J, leaving 24 bases between. CDR1 and CDR2 from the germline V gene are LNHDA and SQIVND (reference sequence). The CDR3 is 17 amino acids.

A few counts support this clone. The gene calls are TRBV7-2 and TRBJ2-3; 7 bases are a match to TRBD1. Germline lookup yields CDR1 SGHTA and CDR2 FQGNSA. With 5 bases clipped from V and 6 bases from J, the junction kept 8 bases outside the gene matches. This CDR3 has 14 amino acids. CDR3 amino acids: CASSPRQGRDTQYF. CDR3 sequence (DNA): TGTGCCAGCAGCCCGCGACAGGGAAGGGATACGCAGTATTTT.

The V and J genes are TRBV7-2 and TRBJ1-1; D is uncertain. Germline V gives CDR1 SGHTA, CDR2 FQGNSA. With 6 bases removed from V and 0 bases from J, the gap between germline ends came to 17 bases. The CDR3 has 16 amino acids. CDR3 amino acids: CASSPTSLVMNTEAFF. Written as DNA, the CDR3 is TGTGCCAGCAGTCCTACGTCGCTGGTGATGAACACTGAAGCTTTCTTT.

This chain connects TRBV4-2 to TRBJ1-3; D gene unclear. Germline CDR1 and CDR2: LGHNA and YNFKEQ. The V end lost 0 bases, the J end lost 0 bases, and 12 bases lay between the germline ends. The CDR3 length is 17 residues. CDR3: CASSQDLGSNSGNTIYF. The CDR3 DNA is TGTGCCAGCAGCCAAGATCTAGGCAGCAACTCTGGAAACACCATATATTTT.

The V gene is TRBV25-1, the J gene TRBJ1-2, with TRBD1 matching 11 bases. The CDR3 consists of 14 residues. Losses at the gene ends were 3 bases for V and 8 bases for J; bases not matched to a gene: 5. Per germline, CDR1 MGHDK and CDR2 SYGVNS. The CDR3 region has the DNA TGTGCCAGCAGTGAGGACAGGGGGCAGAGAGGCTACACCTTC. It specifies CASSEDRGQRGYTF.